This entry features one T cell receptor (beta chain) sequence. Its antigen remains unknown. The data are from a study of cytotoxic CD8 clonotypes in ibrutinib-treated CLL. Study conclusions and caveats: Treatment saw public clonotypes, which were uncommon, either contract or stay stable.

This CDR3 comprises 13 residues. The V gene's germline CDR1 is MNHEY and CDR2 SVGAGI. J was trimmed by 5 bases and V by 2 bases; bases with no gene match: 2. With sequencing, the targeted depth ranged from 1 in 200,000 to 1 in 1 million T cells. Method: immunoSEQ multiplex PCR; TCRdb's copy keeps in-frame clones and lacks some. This sample yields 150,000 or so clones, of which 75% to 85% are seen a single time; less than 8.5% belongs to the top ten. The chain is built from TRBV6-5 and TRBJ2-5; TRBD1 matches 7 bases. Sequenced here: PBMCs, sampled after 36 months of ibrutinib treatment. The clonotype originates from a human donor with chronic lymphocytic leukemia. This CDR3 reads CASSYEGAETQYF. The CDR3 DNA sequence: TGTGCCAGCAGTTACGAGGGGGCTGAGACCCAGTACTTC.